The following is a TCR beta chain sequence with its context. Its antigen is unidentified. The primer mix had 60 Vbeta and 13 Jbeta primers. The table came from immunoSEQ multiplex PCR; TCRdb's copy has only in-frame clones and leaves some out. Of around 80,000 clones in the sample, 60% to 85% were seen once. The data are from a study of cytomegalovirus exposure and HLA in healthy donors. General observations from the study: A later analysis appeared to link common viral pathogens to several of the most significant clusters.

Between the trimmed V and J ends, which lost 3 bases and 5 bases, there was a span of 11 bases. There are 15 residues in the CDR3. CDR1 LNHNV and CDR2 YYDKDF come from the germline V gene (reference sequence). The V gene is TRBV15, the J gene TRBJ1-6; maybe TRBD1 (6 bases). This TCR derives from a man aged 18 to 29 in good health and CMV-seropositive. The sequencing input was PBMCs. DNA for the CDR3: TGTGCCACCAGCAGCGGGACACTGGATAATTCACCCCTCCACTTT. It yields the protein CATSSGTLDNSPLHF.